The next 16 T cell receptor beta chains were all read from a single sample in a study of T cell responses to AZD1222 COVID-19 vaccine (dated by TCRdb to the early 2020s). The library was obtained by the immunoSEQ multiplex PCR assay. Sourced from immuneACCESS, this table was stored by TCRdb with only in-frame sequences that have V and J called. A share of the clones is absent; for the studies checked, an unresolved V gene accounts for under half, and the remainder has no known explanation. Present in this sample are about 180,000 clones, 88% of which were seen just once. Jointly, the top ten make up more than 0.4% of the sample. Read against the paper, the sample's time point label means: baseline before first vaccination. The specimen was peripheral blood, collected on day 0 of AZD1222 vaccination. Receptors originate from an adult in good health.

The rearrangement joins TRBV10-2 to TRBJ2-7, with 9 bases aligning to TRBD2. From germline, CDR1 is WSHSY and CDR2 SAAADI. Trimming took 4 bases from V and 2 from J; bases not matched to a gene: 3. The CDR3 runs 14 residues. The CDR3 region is CASSVSGSPYEQYF. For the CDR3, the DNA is TGCGCCAGCAGTGTTAGCGGGAGTCCCTACGAGCAGTACTTC.

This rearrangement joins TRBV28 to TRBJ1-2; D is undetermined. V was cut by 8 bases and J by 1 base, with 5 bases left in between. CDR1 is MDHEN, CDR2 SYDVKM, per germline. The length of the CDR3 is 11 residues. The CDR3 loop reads CASDNNYGYTF. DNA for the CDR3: TGTGCCAGCGACAATAACTATGGCTACACCTTC.

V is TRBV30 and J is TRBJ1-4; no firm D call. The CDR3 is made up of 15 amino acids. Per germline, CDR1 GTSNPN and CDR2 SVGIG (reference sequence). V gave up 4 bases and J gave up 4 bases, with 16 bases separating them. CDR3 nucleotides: TGTGCCTGGAAGGCCGCGGAGCTCATTAATGAAAAACTGTTTTTT. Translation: CAWKAAELINEKLFF.

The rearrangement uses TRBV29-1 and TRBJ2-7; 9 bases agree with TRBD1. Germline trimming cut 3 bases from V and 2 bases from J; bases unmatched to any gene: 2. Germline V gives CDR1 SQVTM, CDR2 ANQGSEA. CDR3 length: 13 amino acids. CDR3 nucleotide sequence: TGCAGCGTTGATACAGGGGGCCCCTACGAGCAGTACTTC. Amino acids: CSVDTGGPYEQYF.

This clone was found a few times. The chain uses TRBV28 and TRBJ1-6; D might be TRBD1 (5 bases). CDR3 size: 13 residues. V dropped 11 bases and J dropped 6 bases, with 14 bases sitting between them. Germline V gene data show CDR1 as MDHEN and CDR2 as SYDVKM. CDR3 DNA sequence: TGTGCCTCCGGGGACGTATCTAATTCACCCCTCCACTTT. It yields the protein CASGDVSNSPLHF.

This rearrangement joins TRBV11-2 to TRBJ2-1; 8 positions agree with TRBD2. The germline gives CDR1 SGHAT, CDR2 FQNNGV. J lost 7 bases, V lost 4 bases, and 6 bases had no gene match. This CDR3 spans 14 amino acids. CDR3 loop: CASSSVAGRNEQFF. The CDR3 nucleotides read TGTGCCAGCAGCTCAGTAGCGGGAAGGAATGAGCAGTTCTTC. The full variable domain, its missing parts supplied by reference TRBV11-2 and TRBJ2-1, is EAGVAQSPRYKIIEKRQSVAFWCNPISGHATLYWYQQILGQGPKLLIQFQNNGVVDDSQLPKDRFSAERLKGVDSTLKIQPAKLEDSAVYLCASSSVAGRNEQFFGPGTRLTVL.

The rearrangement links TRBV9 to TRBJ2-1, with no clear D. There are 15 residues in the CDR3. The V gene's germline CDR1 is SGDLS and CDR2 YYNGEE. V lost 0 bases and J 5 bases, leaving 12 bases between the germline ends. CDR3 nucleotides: TGTGCCAGCAGCGTAGAATCAGCTACGCACAATGAGCAGTTCTTC. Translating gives CASSVESATHNEQFF.

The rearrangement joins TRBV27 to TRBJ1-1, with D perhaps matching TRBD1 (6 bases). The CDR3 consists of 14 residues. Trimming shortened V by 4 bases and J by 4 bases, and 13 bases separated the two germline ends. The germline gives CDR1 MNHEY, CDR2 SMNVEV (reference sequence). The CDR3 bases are TGTGCCAGCAGTTCCCAGGGGCTGGGCACTGAAGCTTTCTTT. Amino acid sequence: CASSSQGLGTEAFF.

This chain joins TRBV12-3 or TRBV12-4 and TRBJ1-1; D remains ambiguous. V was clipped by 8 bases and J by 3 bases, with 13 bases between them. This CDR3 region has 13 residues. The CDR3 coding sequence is TGTGCCAGCTGCCGGGGTCTTGACACTGAAGCTTTCTTT. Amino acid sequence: CASCRGLDTEAFF.

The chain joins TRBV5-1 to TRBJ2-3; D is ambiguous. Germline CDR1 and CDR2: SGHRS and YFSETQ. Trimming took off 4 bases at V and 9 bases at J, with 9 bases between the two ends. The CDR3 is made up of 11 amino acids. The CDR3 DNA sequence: TGCGCCAGCAGCGCAGTAAACACGCAGTATTTT. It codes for CASSAVNTQYF.

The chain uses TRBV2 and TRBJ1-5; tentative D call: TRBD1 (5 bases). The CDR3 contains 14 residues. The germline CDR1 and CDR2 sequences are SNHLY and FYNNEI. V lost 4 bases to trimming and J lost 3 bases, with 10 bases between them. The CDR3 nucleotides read TGTGCCAGCAGTGGTTTACAGGTCAATCAGCCCCAGCATTTT. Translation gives CASSGLQVNQPQHF.

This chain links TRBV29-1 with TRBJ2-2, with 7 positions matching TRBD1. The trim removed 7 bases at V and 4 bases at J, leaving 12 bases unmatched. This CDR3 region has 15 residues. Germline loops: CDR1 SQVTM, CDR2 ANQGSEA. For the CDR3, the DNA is TGCAGCGCTAAAAGAGGGACAGACTCCACCGGGGAGCTGTTTTTT. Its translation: CSAKRGTDSTGELFF.

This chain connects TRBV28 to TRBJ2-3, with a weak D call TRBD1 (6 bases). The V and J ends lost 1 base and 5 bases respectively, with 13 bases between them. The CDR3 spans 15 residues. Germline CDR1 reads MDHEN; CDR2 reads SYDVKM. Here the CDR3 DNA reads TGTGCCAGCAGTTTATCCGGACAACAGGGAGATACGCAGTATTTT. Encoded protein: CASSLSGQQGDTQYF.

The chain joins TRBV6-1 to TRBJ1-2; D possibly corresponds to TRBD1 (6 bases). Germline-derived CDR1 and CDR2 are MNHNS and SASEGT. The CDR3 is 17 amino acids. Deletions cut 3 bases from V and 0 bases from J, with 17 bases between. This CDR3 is CASSDNRAPLANYGYTF. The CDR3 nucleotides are TGTGCCAGCAGTGACAACAGGGCACCACTAGCTAACTATGGCTACACCTTC.

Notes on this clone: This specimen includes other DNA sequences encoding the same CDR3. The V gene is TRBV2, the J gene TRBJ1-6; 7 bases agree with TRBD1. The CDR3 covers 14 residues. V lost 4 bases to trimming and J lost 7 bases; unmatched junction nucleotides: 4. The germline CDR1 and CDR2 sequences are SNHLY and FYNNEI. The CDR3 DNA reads TGTGCCAGCAGTGTCGGGACAGAGAATTCACCCCTCCACTTT. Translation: CASSVGTENSPLHF.

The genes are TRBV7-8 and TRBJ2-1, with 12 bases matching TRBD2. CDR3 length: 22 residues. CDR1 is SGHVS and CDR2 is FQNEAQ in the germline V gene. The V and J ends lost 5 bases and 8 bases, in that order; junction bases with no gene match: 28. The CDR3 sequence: CASSEFTSPGLAGRRVGDEQFF. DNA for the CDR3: TGTGCCAGCAGCGAATTTACCAGTCCGGGACTAGCGGGCCGCCGAGTTGGCGATGAGCAGTTCTTC.